This is a list of T cell receptor beta chains from one sample in a study of regulatory T cells in long-lasting Graves disease. One entry per CDR3 protein, called by TCRdb with MiXCR from the multiplex PCR reads. The sample includes 400,000 to 550,000 distinct CDR3 sequences, approximately 16% of them seen just once. This sample also belongs to another study, concerning T cells in Graves' hyperthyroidism and ophthalmopathy.

The sequencing here drew on peripheral blood mononuclear cells (PBMCs), taken at new diagnosis, from a patient treated with antithyroid drugs. These TCRs come from a woman in her late teens or twenties with Graves disease. Each CDR3 is given with its conserved first and last residue. The D gene is left open where the match is weak. Clone size is given for some rows only: seen once, a few or many times, or a class if the clone is expanded.

abundance: many; len: 13; j_gene: TRBJ2-7; v_gene: TRBV6-1; d_gene: .; CDR3aa: CASRPPTDYEQYF; CDR3nt: TGTGCCAGCAGACCACCGACGGACTACGAGCAGTACTTC
abundance: .; len: 13; j_gene: TRBJ2-7; v_gene: TRBV18; d_gene: .; CDR3aa: CASSWGDGYEQYF; CDR3nt: TGTGCCAGCTCTTGGGGGGATGGTTACGAGCAGTACTTC
abundance: .; len: 10; j_gene: TRBJ2-7; v_gene: TRBV29-1; d_gene: .; CDR3aa: CSVVNYEQYF; CDR3nt: TGCAGCGTTGTTAACTACGAGCAGTACTTC
abundance: .; len: 14; j_gene: TRBJ2-7; v_gene: TRBV29-1; d_gene: TRBD2; CDR3aa: CSVEDSGRLYEQYF; CDR3nt: TGCAGCGTTGAAGACAGCGGGAGGCTCTACGAGCAGTACTTC
abundance: many; len: 16; j_gene: TRBJ2-7; v_gene: TRBV27; d_gene: TRBD2; CDR3aa: CASTSLGLAGVDEQYF; CDR3nt: TGTGCCAGCACCAGTTTAGGACTAGCGGGAGTCGACGAGCAGTACTTC
abundance: .; len: 14; j_gene: TRBJ1-1; v_gene: TRBV7-2; d_gene: .; CDR3aa: CASSRGLMNTEAFF; CDR3nt: TGTGCCAGCAGCCGGGGGCTAATGAACACTGAAGCTTTCTTT
abundance: many; len: 17; j_gene: TRBJ1-2; v_gene: TRBV15; d_gene: .; CDR3aa: CATSRDFTTTGRNGYTF; CDR3nt: TGTGCCACCAGCAGAGATTTCACTACCACCGGGAGAAATGGCTACACCTTC
abundance: .; len: 15; j_gene: TRBJ2-2; v_gene: TRBV12-3/TRBV12-4; d_gene: TRBD2; CDR3aa: CASSLAGVRIGELFF; CDR3nt: TGTGCCAGCAGTTTGGCGGGAGTAAGGATCGGGGAGCTGTTTTTT
abundance: many; len: 11; j_gene: TRBJ2-1; v_gene: TRBV20-1; d_gene: .; CDR3aa: CSGGGAREQFF; CDR3nt: TGCAGTGGAGGGGGGGCAAGGGAGCAGTTCTTC
abundance: many; len: 14; j_gene: TRBJ1-2; v_gene: TRBV27; d_gene: .; CDR3aa: CASRTLDNSHGYTF; CDR3nt: TGTGCCAGCAGAACCTTGGACAACAGTCATGGCTACACCTTC
abundance: .; len: 15; j_gene: TRBJ1-4; v_gene: TRBV28; d_gene: .; CDR3aa: CASSSAFATNEKLFF; CDR3nt: TGTGCCAGCAGTTCAGCTTTTGCAACTAATGAAAAACTGTTTTTT
abundance: .; len: 14; j_gene: TRBJ2-5; v_gene: TRBV28; d_gene: .; CDR3aa: CASRSRYHQETQYF; CDR3nt: TGTGCCAGCAGGAGCAGATACCACCAAGAGACCCAGTACTTC
abundance: many; len: 15; j_gene: TRBJ2-4; v_gene: TRBV12-3/TRBV12-4; d_gene: .; CDR3aa: CASSFQLAEENIQYF; CDR3nt: TGTGCCAGCAGTTTCCAACTAGCCGAGGAAAACATTCAGTACTTC
abundance: .; len: 16; j_gene: TRBJ2-1; v_gene: TRBV20-1; d_gene: TRBD2; CDR3aa: CSALTGTSGSLNEQFF; CDR3nt: TGCAGTGCTTTAACCGGGACTAGCGGGAGTTTGAATGAGCAGTTCTTC
abundance: few; len: 16; j_gene: TRBJ2-3; v_gene: TRBV5-1; d_gene: TRBD2; CDR3aa: CASSLALAGDLDTQYF; CDR3nt: TGCGCCAGCAGCTTGGCACTAGCGGGAGACTTAGATACGCAGTATTTT
abundance: .; len: 15; j_gene: TRBJ2-1; v_gene: TRBV11-2; d_gene: TRBD2; CDR3aa: CAGSRSSGAYNEQFF; CDR3nt: TGTGCCGGCAGCCGATCTAGCGGGGCCTACAATGAGCAGTTCTTC
abundance: many; len: 16; j_gene: TRBJ2-7; v_gene: TRBV6-1; d_gene: .; CDR3aa: CASTHAEAGVTYEQYF; CDR3nt: TGTGCCAGCACTCACGCGGAGGCAGGCGTGACCTACGAGCAGTACTTC
abundance: .; len: 15; j_gene: TRBJ2-1; v_gene: TRBV20-1; d_gene: .; CDR3aa: CSARDWVTARDKQFF; CDR3nt: TGCAGTGCTAGAGATTGGGTGACAGCGAGGGATAAGCAGTTCTTC
abundance: .; len: 16; j_gene: TRBJ1-6; v_gene: TRBV7-2; d_gene: TRBD1; CDR3aa: CASSLVFRGRDSPLHF; CDR3nt: TGTGCCAGCAGCTTAGTATTCAGGGGGAGGGATTCACCCCTCCACTTT
abundance: many; len: 14; j_gene: TRBJ1-6; v_gene: TRBV11-3; d_gene: .; CDR3aa: CASSLNSGSSPLHF; CDR3nt: TGTGCCAGCAGCTTAAATTCAGGTTCTTCACCCCTCCACTTT
abundance: many; len: 13; j_gene: TRBJ2-7; v_gene: TRBV20-1; d_gene: .; CDR3aa: CSATGDTNYEQYF; CDR3nt: TGCAGTGCTACCGGGGACACCAACTACGAGCAGTACTTC
abundance: many; len: 15; j_gene: TRBJ1-2; v_gene: TRBV28; d_gene: .; CDR3aa: CASSDPATVNYGYTF; CDR3nt: TGTGCCAGCTCCGATCCTGCGACAGTTAACTATGGCTACACCTTC
abundance: many; len: 14; j_gene: TRBJ1-1; v_gene: TRBV2; d_gene: TRBD1; CDR3aa: CASSEGQGNTEAFF; CDR3nt: TGTGCCAGCAGTGAGGGACAGGGGAACACTGAAGCTTTCTTT
abundance: many; len: 16; j_gene: TRBJ2-1; v_gene: TRBV7-9; d_gene: TRBD2; CDR3aa: CASSSDGPGAGNEQFF; CDR3nt: TGTGCCAGCAGCTCGGACGGCCCAGGAGCGGGGAATGAGCAGTTCTTC
abundance: .; len: 13; j_gene: TRBJ2-2; v_gene: TRBV12-3/TRBV12-4; d_gene: .; CDR3aa: CASSPTWTGELFF; CDR3nt: TGTGCCAGCAGTCCCACGTGGACCGGGGAGCTGTTTTTT
abundance: few; len: 16; j_gene: TRBJ2-2; v_gene: TRBV27; d_gene: TRBD2; CDR3aa: CASSTEGLPNTGELFF; CDR3nt: TGTGCCAGCAGCACCGAGGGACTACCGAACACCGGGGAGCTGTTTTTT
abundance: many; len: 16; j_gene: TRBJ1-1; v_gene: TRBV11-2; d_gene: TRBD1; CDR3aa: CASSKTGGAFRPEAFF; CDR3nt: TGTGCCAGCAGCAAAACAGGGGGGGCTTTTCGACCTGAAGCTTTCTTT
abundance: many; len: 12; j_gene: TRBJ1-1; v_gene: TRBV2; d_gene: .; CDR3aa: CASSFTGTEAFF; CDR3nt: TGTGCCAGCAGTTTTACCGGAACTGAAGCTTTCTTT
abundance: .; len: 15; j_gene: TRBJ2-7; v_gene: TRBV6-1; d_gene: TRBD2; CDR3aa: CASSVLAGGRDEQYF; CDR3nt: TGTGCCAGCAGTGTACTAGCGGGAGGGCGCGACGAGCAGTACTTC
abundance: .; len: 14; j_gene: TRBJ2-5; v_gene: TRBV13; d_gene: TRBD2; CDR3aa: CASKLAGEGETQYF; CDR3nt: TGTGCCAGTAAACTAGCGGGAGAGGGGGAGACCCAGTACTTC
abundance: few; len: 14; j_gene: TRBJ2-7; v_gene: TRBV28; d_gene: TRBD2; CDR3aa: CASLAGGGPYEQYF; CDR3nt: TGTGCCAGCTTAGCGGGAGGAGGCCCCTACGAGCAGTACTTC
abundance: many; len: 15; j_gene: TRBJ2-1; v_gene: TRBV10-3; d_gene: TRBD2; CDR3aa: CAIRPSGNLGDEQFF; CDR3nt: TGTGCCATCCGACCTAGCGGGAATCTCGGCGATGAGCAGTTCTTC
abundance: many; len: 16; j_gene: TRBJ2-1; v_gene: TRBV3-1; d_gene: TRBD2; CDR3aa: CASSHPGTSGYNEQFF; CDR3nt: TGTGCCAGCAGCCACCCTGGGACTAGCGGATACAATGAGCAGTTCTTC
abundance: many; len: 14; j_gene: TRBJ2-1; v_gene: TRBV2; d_gene: TRBD2; CDR3aa: CASRDSGSGNEQFF; CDR3nt: TGTGCCAGCAGGGATAGCGGGAGTGGCAATGAGCAGTTCTTC
abundance: many; len: 16; j_gene: TRBJ2-7; v_gene: TRBV11-2; d_gene: TRBD1; CDR3aa: CASSLVPGQVTYEQYF; CDR3nt: TGTGCCAGCAGCTTAGTGCCGGGACAGGTAACCTACGAGCAGTACTTC
abundance: many; len: 17; j_gene: TRBJ1-3; v_gene: TRBV3-1; d_gene: .; CDR3aa: CASSQDAAGAPLRFIYF; CDR3nt: TGTGCCAGCAGCCAAGATGCCGCGGGGGCTCCCCTGAGGTTCATATATTTT
abundance: few; len: 13; j_gene: TRBJ2-7; v_gene: TRBV28; d_gene: .; CDR3aa: CASTGGGLYEQYF; CDR3nt: TGTGCCAGCACCGGAGGGGGCCTCTACGAGCAGTACTTC
abundance: .; len: 15; j_gene: TRBJ1-1; v_gene: TRBV12-3/TRBV12-4; d_gene: .; CDR3aa: CASSLGRGLYTEAFF; CDR3nt: TGTGCCAGCAGTTTAGGGAGGGGTTTGTACACTGAAGCTTTCTTT
abundance: many; len: 15; j_gene: TRBJ2-1; v_gene: TRBV7-8; d_gene: .; CDR3aa: CASSYYVSSYNEQFF; CDR3nt: TGTGCCAGCAGTTACTATGTTAGCTCCTACAATGAGCAGTTCTTC
abundance: many; len: 15; j_gene: TRBJ2-2; v_gene: TRBV5-1; d_gene: .; CDR3aa: CASSEPTVDTGELFF; CDR3nt: TGCGCCAGCAGCGAACCTACTGTAGACACCGGGGAGCTGTTTTTT
abundance: many; len: 16; j_gene: TRBJ1-1; v_gene: TRBV2; d_gene: .; CDR3aa: CASSGEGGFMGTEAFF; CDR3nt: TGTGCCAGCAGTGGGGAGGGAGGCTTTATGGGGACTGAAGCTTTCTTT
abundance: .; len: 14; j_gene: TRBJ2-1; v_gene: TRBV6-1; d_gene: TRBD2; CDR3aa: CAGRLAGTGGEQFF; CDR3nt: TGTGCCGGTAGACTAGCGGGAACGGGCGGTGAGCAGTTCTTC
abundance: .; len: 15; j_gene: TRBJ1-2; v_gene: TRBV14; d_gene: .; CDR3aa: CASSPLRGENYGYTF; CDR3nt: TGTGCCAGCAGCCCTCTTAGGGGGGAGAACTATGGCTACACCTTC
abundance: .; len: 14; j_gene: TRBJ2-2; v_gene: TRBV5-6; d_gene: TRBD1; CDR3aa: CTSSDRGGAGELFF; CDR3nt: TGTACCAGCAGCGACAGGGGGGGGGCCGGGGAGCTGTTTTTT
abundance: few; len: 16; j_gene: TRBJ1-2; v_gene: TRBV28; d_gene: .; CDR3aa: CASSPISLTGNYGYTF; CDR3nt: TGTGCCAGCAGTCCTATCTCGTTAACAGGAAACTATGGCTACACCTTC
abundance: .; len: 12; j_gene: TRBJ1-3; v_gene: TRBV20-1; d_gene: .; CDR3aa: CSASRSGNTIYF; CDR3nt: TGCAGTGCTAGCCGCTCTGGAAACACCATATATTTT
abundance: many; len: 15; j_gene: TRBJ2-3; v_gene: TRBV12-5; d_gene: TRBD1; CDR3aa: CASGLGPDRGDTQYF; CDR3nt: TGTGCTAGTGGTTTGGGTCCCGACAGGGGGGATACGCAGTATTTT
abundance: many; len: 15; j_gene: TRBJ2-3; v_gene: TRBV5-1; d_gene: .; CDR3aa: CASSLGLPDTDTQYF; CDR3nt: TGCGCCAGCAGCTTGGGACTTCCGGATACAGATACGCAGTATTTT
abundance: .; len: 13; j_gene: TRBJ2-2; v_gene: TRBV6-1; d_gene: .; CDR3aa: CASRTSNTGELFF; CDR3nt: TGTGCCAGTAGGACGTCGAACACCGGGGAGCTGTTTTTT
abundance: few; len: 13; j_gene: TRBJ2-7; v_gene: TRBV5-1; d_gene: .; CDR3aa: CASSLTTFYEQYF; CDR3nt: TGCGCCAGCAGCTTGACTACTTTCTACGAGCAGTACTTC
abundance: many; len: 16; j_gene: TRBJ2-3; v_gene: TRBV5-1; d_gene: TRBD2; CDR3aa: CASSITSGRTTDTQYF; CDR3nt: TGCGCCAGCAGCATTACTAGCGGGAGGACCACAGATACGCAGTATTTT
abundance: once; len: 16; j_gene: TRBJ2-3; v_gene: TRBV9; d_gene: .; CDR3aa: CASSVGQRTSTDTQYF; CDR3nt: TGTGCCAGCAGCGTAGGTCAGCGGACGAGCACAGATACGCAGTATTTT
abundance: few; len: 15; j_gene: TRBJ2-1; v_gene: TRBV6-2/TRBV6-3; d_gene: .; CDR3aa: CASIRRQELNNEQFF; CDR3nt: TGTGCCAGCATACGAAGACAGGAGTTAAACAATGAGCAGTTCTTC
abundance: many; len: 15; j_gene: TRBJ2-5; v_gene: TRBV6-1; d_gene: .; CDR3aa: CASSRRGLTQETQYF; CDR3nt: TGTGCCAGCAGCCGGCGAGGGCTAACTCAAGAGACCCAGTACTTC
abundance: .; len: 16; j_gene: TRBJ2-3; v_gene: TRBV14; d_gene: .; CDR3aa: CASSTRIGSGTDTQYF; CDR3nt: TGTGCCAGCAGCACTAGGATAGGAAGCGGCACAGATACGCAGTATTTT
abundance: many; len: 14; j_gene: TRBJ1-1; v_gene: TRBV6-1; d_gene: .; CDR3aa: CASSTTAMDTEAFF; CDR3nt: TGTGCCAGCAGTACGACAGCAATGGACACTGAAGCTTTCTTT
abundance: many; len: 13; j_gene: TRBJ2-7; v_gene: TRBV28; d_gene: .; CDR3aa: CASNPRLMREQYF; CDR3nt: TGTGCCAGCAATCCTAGGCTGATGAGGGAGCAGTACTTC